This T cell receptor beta chain derives from a study of blood T cell repertoires in COVID-19. On the study more broadly: Italy, Spain and the United States were the sources of the convalescent and acute COVID-19 samples.

This clone was counted a few times. Cohort placement rested on clinical history that participants reported themselves. Clones were read by immunoSEQ multiplex PCR, and TCRdb kept only the in-frame ones, dropping some. Seen here are 200,000 to 300,000 clones, about 91% observed once, and the top ten hold roughly 1.2%. Input material: PBMCs or T cells enriched from blood (not recorded which). The receptor comes from a middle-aged woman with acute COVID-19.

CDR3 sequence reads: CASSFVYEQYF. Written as DNA, the CDR3 is TGTGCCAGCAGCTTCGTTTACGAGCAGTACTTC. The chain uses TRBV7-9 and TRBJ2-7; D is ambiguous. The CDR3 is made up of 11 amino acids. CDR1 is SEHNR and CDR2 is FQNEAQ in the germline V gene (reference sequence). V gave up 3 bases and J gave up 4 bases, with 4 bases separating them. The full variable domain, with the rest looked up from reference TRBV7-9 and TRBJ2-7, is DTGVSQNPRHKITKRGQNVTFRCDPISEHNRLYWYRQTLGQGPEFLTYFQNEAQLEKSRLLSDRFSAERPKGSFSTLEIQRTEQGDSAMYLCASSFVYEQYFGPGTRLTVT.